This T cell receptor beta chain emerged from a study of cytomegalovirus exposure and HLA in healthy donors. Overall study results and limits: Confirmation was obtained in vitro that a few CMV-associated chains are specific for CMV antigens.

Clones were read by immunoSEQ multiplex PCR, and TCRdb kept only the in-frame ones, dropping some. The table includes a few hundred thousand clones, approximately 90% detected once. The CDR3 covers 16 residues. Germline values: CDR1 MNHEY, CDR2 SMNVEV (reference sequence). The V and J ends lost 5 bases and 4 bases respectively, with 20 bases between them. Note on this clone: Its antigen is as yet unknown.

The specimen was PBMCs. This sequence originates from a woman younger than 35 in good health and CMV-seronegative. This rearrangement joins TRBV27 to TRBJ1-2; a weak D match, TRBD1 (6 bases). Written as DNA, the CDR3 is TGTGCCAGCAGTATTAAAGGCGTGGACAGTCCCTATGGCTACACCTTC. Encoded protein: CASSIKGVDSPYGYTF.